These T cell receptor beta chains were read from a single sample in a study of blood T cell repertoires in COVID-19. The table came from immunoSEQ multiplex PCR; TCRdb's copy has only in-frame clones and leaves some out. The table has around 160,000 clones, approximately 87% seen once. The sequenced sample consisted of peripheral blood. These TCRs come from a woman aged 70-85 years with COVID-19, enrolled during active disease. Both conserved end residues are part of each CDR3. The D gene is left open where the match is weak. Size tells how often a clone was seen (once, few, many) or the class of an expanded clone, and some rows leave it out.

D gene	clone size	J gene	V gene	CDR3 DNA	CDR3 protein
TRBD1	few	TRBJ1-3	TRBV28	TGTGCCAGCAGTCTCGGACAGGGATATGGAAACACCATATATTTT	CASSLGQGYGNTIYF
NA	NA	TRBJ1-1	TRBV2	TGTGCCAGCAGTCGGAACACTGAAGCTTTCTTT	CASSRNTEAFF
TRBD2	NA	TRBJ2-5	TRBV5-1	TGCGCCAGCAGCTTGGCTCCTAGCGGGGGGGTAGAGACCCAGTACTTC	CASSLAPSGGVETQYF
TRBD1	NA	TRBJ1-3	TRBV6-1	TGTGCCAGCAGTGAGCTAGACAGGGCCGGAAACACCATATATTTT	CASSELDRAGNTIYF
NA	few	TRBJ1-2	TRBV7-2	TGTGCCAGCAGCTTAGACCTGGGCCTCTACTATGGCTACACCTTC	CASSLDLGLYYGYTF
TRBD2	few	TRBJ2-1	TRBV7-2	TGTGCCAGCAGCCCCATAGCGGGGGGCCGCAGCTCCTACAATGAGCAGTTCTTC	CASSPIAGGRSSYNEQFF
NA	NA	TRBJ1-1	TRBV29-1	TGCGGGGGGGGCCAAATGAACACTGAAGCTTTCTTT	CGGGQMNTEAFF
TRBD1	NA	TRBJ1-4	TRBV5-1	TGCGCCAGCAGCCCGGGACAGCTATTTAATGAAAAACTGTTTTTT	CASSPGQLFNEKLFF
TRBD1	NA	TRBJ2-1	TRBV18	TGTGCCAGCTCACGTACCGGGACAGGGGGCCTCAATGAGCAGTTCTTC	CASSRTGTGGLNEQFF
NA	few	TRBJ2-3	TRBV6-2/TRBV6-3	TGTGCCAGCAGCCCTGGGCAGGGGTTAGATAGCACAGATACGCAGTATTTT	CASSPGQGLDSTDTQYF
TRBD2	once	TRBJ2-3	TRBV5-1	TGCGCCAGCAGCTTAGTCCTAGCGGGTAGTACAGATACGCAGTATTTT	CASSLVLAGSTDTQYF
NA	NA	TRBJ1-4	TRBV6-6	TGTGCCAGCAGTTACTCCGTGGGAGGGTCGGAAGAAAAACTGTTTTTT	CASSYSVGGSEEKLFF
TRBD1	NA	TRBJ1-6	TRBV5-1	TGCGCCAGCAGCGACGACAGGGGGCGGTCACCCCTCCACTTT	CASSDDRGRSPLHF
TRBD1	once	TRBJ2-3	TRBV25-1	TGTGCCAGCAGTGAATTCAGGGGGCAAGATACGCAGTATTTT	CASSEFRGQDTQYF
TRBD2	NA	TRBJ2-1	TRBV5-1	TGCGCCAGCAGCCCAGAGGGGACTAGCGGGGGGCCGCAGTTCTTC	CASSPEGTSGGPQFF
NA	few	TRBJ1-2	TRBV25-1	TGTGCCAGCAGTGAACCCCGGGGCTACACCTTC	CASSEPRGYTF
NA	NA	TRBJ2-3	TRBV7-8	TGTGCCAGCAGCTTAACAGGGTTAGGAGATACGCAGTATTTT	CASSLTGLGDTQYF
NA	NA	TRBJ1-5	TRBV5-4	TGTGCCAGCAGCTCGGGAGGCGGGGGTGGCAATCAGCCCCAGCATTTT	CASSSGGGGGNQPQHF
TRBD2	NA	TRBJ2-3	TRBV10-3	TGTGCCATCTCCGGGACTAGCGGGGGCCCTTGGGGGGCTACGCAGTATTTT	CAISGTSGGPWGATQYF
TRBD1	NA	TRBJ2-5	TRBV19	TGTGCCAGTAGGGAGACAGGGGGGGGAGAGACCCAGTACTTC	CASRETGGGETQYF
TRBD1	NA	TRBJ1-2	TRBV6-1	TGTGCCAGCAGTGAAGAGGCGGCAGGGGGCATCTATGGCTACACCTTC	CASSEEAAGGIYGYTF
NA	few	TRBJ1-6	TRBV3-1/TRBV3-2	TGTGCCAGCAGCCCCTTACCAGGAAATAATTCACCCCTCCACTTT	CASSPLPGNNSPLHF
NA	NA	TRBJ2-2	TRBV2	TGTGCCAGCACCGGGACAAACACCGGGGAGCTGTTTTTT	CASTGTNTGELFF
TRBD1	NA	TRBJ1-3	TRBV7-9	TGTGCCAGCAGCTCCTTGGGAACAGGGGGAACTGGAAACACCATATATTTT	CASSSLGTGGTGNTIYF
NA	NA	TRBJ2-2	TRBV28	TGTGCCAGCATAGGTGCGGAGGCCTTGAGGAAGTCGGGTGAAGCCGGGGAGCTGTTTTTT	CASIGAEALRKSGEAGELFF
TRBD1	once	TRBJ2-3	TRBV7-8	TGTGCCAGCAGCTTAGGGGGGACAGCCGATACGCAGTATTTT	CASSLGGTADTQYF
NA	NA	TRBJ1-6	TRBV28	TGTGCCAGCAGTTCACGGGGTTCACCCCTCCACTTT	CASSSRGSPLHF
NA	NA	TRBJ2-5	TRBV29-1	TGCAGCGTTGAAGTCCAGGGTCGGGAAGAGACCCAGTACTTC	CSVEVQGREETQYF
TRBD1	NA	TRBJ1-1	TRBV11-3	TGTGCCAGCAGCTTCGACAGGGCTGGTACTGAAGCTTTCTTT	CASSFDRAGTEAFF
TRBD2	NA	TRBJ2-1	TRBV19	TGTGCCAGTAGTACAAAGACTAGCGGGGTATGGGAGCAGTTCTTC	CASSTKTSGVWEQFF
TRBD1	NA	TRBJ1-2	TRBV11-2	TGTGCCAGCAGCTTAGATCCGCAGGGGGCAATCTATGGCTACACCTTC	CASSLDPQGAIYGYTF
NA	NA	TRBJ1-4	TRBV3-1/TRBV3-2	TGTGCCAGCAGCCAAGCGGGGCAGGGCGGGATTGAAAAACTGTTTTTT	CASSQAGQGGIEKLFF
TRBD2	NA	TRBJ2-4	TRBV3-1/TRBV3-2	TGTGCCAGCAGCCAAGGGCTAGCGGGGGTTGCCAAAAACATTCAGTACTTC	CASSQGLAGVAKNIQYF
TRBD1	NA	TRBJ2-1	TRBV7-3	TGTGCCAGCAGCCGAGGGCAGGGGGTGCAGTTCTTC	CASSRGQGVQFF
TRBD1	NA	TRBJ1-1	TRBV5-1	TGCGCCAGCAGAGGACAGGGGGCCACTGAAGCTTTCTTT	CASRGQGATEAFF
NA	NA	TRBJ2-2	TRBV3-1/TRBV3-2	TGTGCCAGCAGCCACGGACAGGGGGAGCTGTTTTTT	CASSHGQGELFF
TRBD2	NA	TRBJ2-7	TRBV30	TGTGCCTGGAGTGACACTAGCGGGGGGTCCTACGAGCAGTACTTC	CAWSDTSGGSYEQYF
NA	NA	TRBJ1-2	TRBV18	TGTGCCAGCTCCCCCGGACAAACCTATGGCTACACCTTC	CASSPGQTYGYTF
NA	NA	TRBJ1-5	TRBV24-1	TGTGCCACCAGTGAAACAGGGTTCAATCAGCCCCAGCATTTT	CATSETGFNQPQHF
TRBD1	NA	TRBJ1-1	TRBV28	TGTGCCAGCAGTTTACAACAGGGGGTCGCTGAAGCTTTCTTT	CASSLQQGVAEAFF
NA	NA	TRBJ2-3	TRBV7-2	TGTGCCAGCAGCTCAGGACTACCCGATGCTACGCAGTATTTT	CASSSGLPDATQYF
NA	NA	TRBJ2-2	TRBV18	TGTGCCAGCTCACCTCCCGCCGGGAAGAACACCGGGGAGCTGTTTTTT	CASSPPAGKNTGELFF
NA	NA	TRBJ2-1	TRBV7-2	TGTGCCAGCAGCTTATATAGCTCTTACAATGAGCAGTTCTTC	CASSLYSSYNEQFF
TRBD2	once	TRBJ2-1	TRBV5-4	TGTGCCAGCAGCTCCCAGAAGGCTAGCGGAGATAATGAGCAGTTCTTC	CASSSQKASGDNEQFF
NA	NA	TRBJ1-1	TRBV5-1	TGCGCCAGCAGCTCGGACCGGGACACGAACACTGAAGCTTTCTTT	CASSSDRDTNTEAFF
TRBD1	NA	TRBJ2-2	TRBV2	TGTGCCAGCAGGGGGACAGGCGATACCGGGGAGCTGTTTTTT	CASRGTGDTGELFF
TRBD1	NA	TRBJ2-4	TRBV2	TGTGCCAGCAGAACCGGGACAGGGGTGGGCATTCAGTACTTC	CASRTGTGVGIQYF
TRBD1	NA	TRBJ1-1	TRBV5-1	TGCGCCAGCAACAGGGACAGGGGAGGCACTGAAGCTTTCTTT	CASNRDRGGTEAFF
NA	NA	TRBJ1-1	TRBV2	TGTGCCAGCAGTGAAGGCACAGCAACTGAAGCTTTCTTT	CASSEGTATEAFF
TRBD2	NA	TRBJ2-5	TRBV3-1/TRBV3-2	TGTGCCAGCAGTCTCAATAGCGGGGGGGAAGAGACCCAGTACTTC	CASSLNSGGEETQYF
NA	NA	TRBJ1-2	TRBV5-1	TGCGCCAGCAGCCTGGATACCCCGGGACTAGGTGATGGCTACACCTTC	CASSLDTPGLGDGYTF
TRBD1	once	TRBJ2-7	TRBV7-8	TGTGCCAGCAGCTCCCATTCCCAGACCGGGACAGGGGCCTACGAGCAGTACTTC	CASSSHSQTGTGAYEQYF
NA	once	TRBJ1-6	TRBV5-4	TGTGCCAGCAGCCCAAAGTCGGAGTTCGGTTCACCCCTCCACTTT	CASSPKSEFGSPLHF
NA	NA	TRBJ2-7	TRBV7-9	TGTGCCAGCAGCTTAGTAGACGAGCAGTACTTC	CASSLVDEQYF